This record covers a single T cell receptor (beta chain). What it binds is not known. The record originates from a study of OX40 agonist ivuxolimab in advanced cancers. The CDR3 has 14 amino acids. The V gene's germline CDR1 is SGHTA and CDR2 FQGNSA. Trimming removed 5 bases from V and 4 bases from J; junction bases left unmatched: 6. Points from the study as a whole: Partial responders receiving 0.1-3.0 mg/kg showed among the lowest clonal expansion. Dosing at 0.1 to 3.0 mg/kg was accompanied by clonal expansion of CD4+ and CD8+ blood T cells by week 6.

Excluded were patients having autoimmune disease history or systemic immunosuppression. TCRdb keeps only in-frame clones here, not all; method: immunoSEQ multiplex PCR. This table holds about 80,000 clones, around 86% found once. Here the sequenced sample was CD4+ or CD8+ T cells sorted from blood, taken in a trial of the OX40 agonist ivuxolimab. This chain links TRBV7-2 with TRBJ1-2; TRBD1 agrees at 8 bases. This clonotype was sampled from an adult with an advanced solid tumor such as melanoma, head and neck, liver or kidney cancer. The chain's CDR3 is CASSPDRDFYGYTF. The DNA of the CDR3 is TGTGCCAGCAGCCCGGACAGGGACTTCTATGGCTACACCTTC.